This T cell receptor beta chain stems from a study of T cell responses to AZD1222 COVID-19 vaccine. Study outcomes and limitations: Repertoire samples came only from after the peak T cell response. As reported, nearly half of all spike-specific TCRs target variant regions that are unmutated. CD4 TCRs covered the whole spike, strongest at regions 160-218 and 743-854.

With respect to this clone: Its antigen is unknown.

Germline V gives CDR1 LNHNV, CDR2 YYDKDF (reference sequence). The CDR3 consists of 11 residues. V dropped 0 bases and J dropped 8 bases, with 4 bases sitting between them. Repertoires were generated with immunoSEQ multiplex PCR, while TCRdb's copy carries only in-frame clones and drops some. The sample includes some 150,000 clones, just over 90% seen only once; the top ten take approximately 2.1%. The sequencing used peripheral blood, collected on day 0 of AZD1222 vaccination. The sequence was collected from an adult in good health. This rearrangement joins TRBV15 to TRBJ1-2; D not resolved. In DNA form, the CDR3 reads TGTGCCACCAGCAGAGATGAGGGCTACACCTTC. This translates into CATSRDEGYTF. The variable domain in full, completed from reference TRBV15 and TRBJ1-2, reads DAMVIQNPRYQVTQFGKPVTLSCSQTLNHNVMYWYQQKSSQAPKLLFHYYDKDFNNEADTPDNFQSRRPNTSFCFLDIRSPGLGDTAMYLCATSRDEGYTFGSGTRLTVV.